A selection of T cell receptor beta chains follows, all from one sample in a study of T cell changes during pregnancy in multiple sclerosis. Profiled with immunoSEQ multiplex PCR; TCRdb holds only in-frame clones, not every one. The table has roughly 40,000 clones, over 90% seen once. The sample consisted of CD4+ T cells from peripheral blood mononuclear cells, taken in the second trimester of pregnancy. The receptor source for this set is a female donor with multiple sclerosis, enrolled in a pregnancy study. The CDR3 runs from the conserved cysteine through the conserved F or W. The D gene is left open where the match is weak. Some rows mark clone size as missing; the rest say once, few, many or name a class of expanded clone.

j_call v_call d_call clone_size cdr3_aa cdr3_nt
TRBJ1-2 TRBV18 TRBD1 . CASSVGQQNYGYTF TGTGCCAGCTCGGTGGGACAGCAGAACTATGGCTACACCTTC
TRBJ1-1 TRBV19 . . CASSPLTALNTEAFF TGTGCCAGTAGTCCCCTGACAGCGCTGAACACTGAAGCTTTCTTT
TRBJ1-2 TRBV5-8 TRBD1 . CASRRGQGSSSGGYTF TGTGCCAGCAGACGAGGACAGGGGAGCTCCTCGGGGGGCTACACCTTC
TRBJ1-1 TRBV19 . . CASSIYQGPEAFF TGTGCCAGTAGTATCTACCAGGGCCCTGAAGCTTTCTTT
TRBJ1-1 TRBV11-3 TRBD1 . CASSLQGAETEAFF TGTGCCAGCAGCTTACAGGGGGCAGAGACTGAAGCTTTCTTT
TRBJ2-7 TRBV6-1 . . CASSEVVGTTYEQYF TGTGCCAGCAGTGAAGTGGTCGGGACAACCTACGAGCAGTACTTC
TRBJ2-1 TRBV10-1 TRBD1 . CASSESVAGGLNEQFF TGCGCCAGCAGTGAGAGTGTCGCAGGGGGATTAAATGAGCAGTTCTTC
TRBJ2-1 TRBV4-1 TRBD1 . CASSQDGDSAYNEGRFF TGCGCCAGCAGCCAAGATGGGGACAGTGCCTACAATGAGGGTCGGTTCTTC
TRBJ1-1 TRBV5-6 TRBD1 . CASSLAIGTANTEAFF TGTGCCAGCAGCTTGGCAATAGGGACAGCAAACACTGAAGCTTTCTTT
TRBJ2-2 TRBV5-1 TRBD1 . CASSLSGGPGELFF TGCGCCAGCAGCTTGTCAGGGGGCCCCGGGGAGCTGTTTTTT
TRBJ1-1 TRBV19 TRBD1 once CASSTDRGTEAFF TGTGCCAGTAGTACTGACAGGGGCACTGAAGCTTTCTTT
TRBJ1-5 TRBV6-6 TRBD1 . CASSNDGTEYQPQHF TGTGCCAGCAGCAACGATGGGACAGAATACCAGCCCCAGCATTTT
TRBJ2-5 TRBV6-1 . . CASSETYRQETQYF TGTGCCAGCAGTGAAACGTACAGACAAGAGACCCAGTACTTC
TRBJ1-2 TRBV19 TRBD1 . CASNDGQGDTF TGTGCCAGTAACGATGGACAGGGTGACACCTTC
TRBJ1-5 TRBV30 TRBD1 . CAWSGQGAQPQHF TGTGCCTGGAGTGGACAGGGGGCGCAGCCCCAGCATTTT
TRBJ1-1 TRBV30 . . CAWSRRETEAFF TGTGCCTGGAGTCGCAGGGAAACTGAAGCTTTCTTT
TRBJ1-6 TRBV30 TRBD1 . CAWSSSTGESPLHF TGTGCCTGGAGTAGCTCGACAGGGGAGTCACCCCTCCACTTT
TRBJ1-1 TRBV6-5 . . CASSFQGGTEAFF TGTGCCAGCAGTTTTCAGGGAGGCACTGAAGCTTTCTTT
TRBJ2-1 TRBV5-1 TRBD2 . CASSGRGGSNEQFF TGCGCCAGCAGTGGGCGGGGGGGGTCCAATGAGCAGTTCTTC
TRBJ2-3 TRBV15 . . CATSRGAGDTQYF TGTGCCACCAGCAGAGGTGCGGGGGATACGCAGTATTTT
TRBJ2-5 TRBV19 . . CASSIGRETQYF TGTGCCAGTAGTATAGGGAGAGAGACCCAGTACTTC
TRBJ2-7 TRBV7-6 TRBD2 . CASSGPGLAGEGYEQYF TGTGCCAGCAGCGGACCGGGACTAGCGGGAGAAGGTTACGAGCAGTACTTC
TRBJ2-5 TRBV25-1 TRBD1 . CASSPGGAKTQYF TGTGCCAGCAGTCCAGGGGGCGCGAAGACCCAGTACTTC
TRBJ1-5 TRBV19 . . CASRSGGVTNQPQHF TGTGCCAGTAGGAGTGGGGGGGTTACCAATCAGCCCCAGCATTTT
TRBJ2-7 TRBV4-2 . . CASSQGRDYEQYF TGTGCCAGCAGCCAAGGGAGGGACTACGAGCAGTACTTC
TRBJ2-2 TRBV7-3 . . CASSRGHNTGELFF TGTGCCAGCAGTCGTGGGCACAACACCGGGGAGCTGTTTTTT
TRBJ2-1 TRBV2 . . CASSEDIYNEQFF TGTGCCAGCAGTGAAGACATCTACAATGAGCAGTTCTTC
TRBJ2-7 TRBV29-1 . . CSVETAYEQYF TGCAGCGTTGAAACAGCCTACGAGCAGTACTTC
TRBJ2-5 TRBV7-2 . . CASSPRPGGETQYF TGTGCCAGCAGCCCAAGGCCCGGCGGGGAGACCCAGTACTTC
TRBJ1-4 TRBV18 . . CASSPRGGRREKLFF TGTGCCAGCTCACCTCGGGGGGGGCGACGTGAAAAACTGTTTTTT
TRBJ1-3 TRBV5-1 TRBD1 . CASSPSGGGGNTIYF TGCGCCAGCAGTCCATCAGGGGGCGGTGGAAACACCATATATTTT
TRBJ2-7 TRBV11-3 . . CASSYGGMLHEQYF TGTGCCAGCAGCTACGGCGGGATGCTGCACGAGCAGTACTTC
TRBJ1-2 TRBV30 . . CAWSDTGRGGGYGYTF TGTGCCTGGAGCGACACCGGCAGGGGAGGGGGTTATGGCTACACCTTC
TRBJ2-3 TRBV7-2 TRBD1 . CASSTGQERTQYF TGTGCCAGCAGCACGGGACAGGAGCGTACGCAGTATTTT
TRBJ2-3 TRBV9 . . CASSVAGATGDTQYF TGTGCCAGCAGCGTAGCTGGTGCAACCGGGGATACGCAGTATTTT
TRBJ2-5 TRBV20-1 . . CSASQLFTQYF TGCAGTGCGAGCCAATTATTTACCCAGTACTTC
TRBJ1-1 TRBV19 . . CASSQDSFGPTEAFF TGTGCCAGTAGTCAGGACAGCTTTGGGCCCACTGAAGCTTTCTTT
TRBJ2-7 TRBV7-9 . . CASSLVGGRSSYEQYF TGTGCCAGCAGCTTAGTTGGTGGCAGGTCCTCCTACGAGCAGTACTTC
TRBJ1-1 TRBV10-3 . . CASGRGLNTEAFF TGTGCCAGCGGACGAGGGTTGAACACTGAAGCTTTCTTT
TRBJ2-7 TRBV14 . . CASSHGQQQYF TGTGCCAGCAGCCACGGACAGCAGCAGTACTTC
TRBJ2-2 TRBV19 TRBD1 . CGSTGDGAGTGELFF TGTGGATCGACAGGGGACGGGGCGGGCACCGGGGAGCTGTTTTTT
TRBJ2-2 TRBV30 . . CAWSALGANTGELFF TGTGCCTGGAGTGCGTTAGGAGCGAACACCGGGGAGCTGTTTTTT